This T cell receptor beta chain is from a study of T cell responses to AZD1222 COVID-19 vaccine (dated by TCRdb to about 2021). A note on the overall study: TCR sequencing was performed for 230 to 250 trial participants, of whom 200 to 220 were given two doses of AZD1222 and some 26 were given two doses of MenACWY control vaccine. Trial participants were enrolled into age subgroups of 18-55, 56-69 and 70-plus years, which contained roughly 150, 30 and 60 TCR-sequenced participants, respectively.

The CDR3 regions of human TCRbeta chains were analyzed by immunosequencing. Per the original workflow: TCRs in the repertoires were compared against a reference library of SARS-CoV-2-specific TCRs that had been generated with the MIRA antigen-specificity platform. Breadth meant the fraction of unique TCRs that were SARS-CoV-2-associated, whereas depth meant the fraction of total T cells that were SARS-CoV-2-associated. Using the MIRA data, each spike-specific TCR was assigned both to the spike region to which the TCR was reactive and to a CD4 or CD8 class. Log10-transformed breadth and depth values were compared by one-way ANOVA with Sidak's multiple comparisons tests. The table comes from immuneACCESS by way of TCRdb, which keeps in-frame sequences with V and J called. Part of the clones is missing from these tables; in studies checked, under half for an unresolved V gene and the rest for unknown reasons. V and J calls and clone size are copied from that table; D and trimming were computed from the DNA. The sample data list 150,000 to 200,000 clones, and almost 90% of these were observed just once. The ten largest make up under 14% of the sample.

As for this clone: It lacks a known antigen. No base quality information exists; no much larger clone differs at one position.

Study-wide findings and limitations: Nearly half of unique spike-specific TCRs reportedly recognized epitopes outside regions mutated in the B.1.351 and B.1.1.7 variants. The vaccine-associated CD4 TCRs covered the entire spike protein, and the dominant responses fell in regions 160-218 and 743-854. In the small 56-69-year group, the increase in depth fell short of significance, most likely because of low power. No day 14 peak-response samples were available, so repertoires were characterized only after the peak T cell response. After two AZD1222 doses, both the breadth and the depth of spike-specific TCRs were significantly higher than at day 0 and than in MenACWY recipients. Most participants were white British and females outnumbered males, and the authors suggested that clonal diversity may have been underestimated. Only five or six AZD1222 recipients were SARS-CoV-2 seropositive at baseline, limiting conclusions about previously exposed vaccinees.

Interpreted using the paper, the time point label stands for: about 28 days (+/-7) after the second vaccine dose. AZD1222 recipients given second doses at about 4 weeks or at about 12 weeks were pooled, since spike-specific TCR depth and breadth were not found to differ between the two schedules. Samples from vaccinated people were obtained from the UK trials COV001 and COV002, which included a single-blind randomized controlled phase 2/3 trial of AZD1222 (ChAdOx1 nCoV-19) in healthy adults. For TCRbeta chain sequencing, PBMC samples from trial participants were taken at day 0 and at day 28 after the second dose. CDR1 is given as ENHRY and CDR2 as SYGVKD, both from the germline V gene. The junction shows trimming of 0 bases on V and 4 bases on J, plus 9 bases between the germline ends. Spanning cysteine to phenylalanine, the CDR3 consists of 14 amino acids. Only CDR3 DNA is held: 42 bases, read in frame from base 1.

Sequences were derived from peripheral blood, sampled 28 days after the second AZD1222 dose. The V and J genes are TRBV10-3 and TRBJ2-5; TRBD1 is a possible D gene, resting on 5 matching bases. The receptor comes from an adult who received the AZD1222 COVID-19 vaccine. CDR3 reads: CAISESAGRETQYF. The DNA reads TGTGCCATCAGTGAGTCCGCAGGGCGAGAGACCCAGTACTTC.